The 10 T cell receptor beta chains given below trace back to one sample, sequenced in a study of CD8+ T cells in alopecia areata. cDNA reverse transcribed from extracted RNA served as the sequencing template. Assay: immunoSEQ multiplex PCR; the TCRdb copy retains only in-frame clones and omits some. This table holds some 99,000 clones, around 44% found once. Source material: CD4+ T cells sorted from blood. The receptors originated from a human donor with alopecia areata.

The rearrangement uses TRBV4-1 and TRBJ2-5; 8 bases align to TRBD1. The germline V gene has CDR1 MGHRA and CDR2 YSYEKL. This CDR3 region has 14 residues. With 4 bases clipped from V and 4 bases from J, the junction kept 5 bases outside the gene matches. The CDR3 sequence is CASSLTGAGETQYF. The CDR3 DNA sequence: TGCGCCAGCAGCCTGACAGGGGCGGGAGAGACCCAGTACTTC.

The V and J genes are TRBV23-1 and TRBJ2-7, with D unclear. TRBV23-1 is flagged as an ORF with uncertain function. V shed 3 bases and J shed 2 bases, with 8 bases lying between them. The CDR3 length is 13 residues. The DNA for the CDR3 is TGCGCCAGCAGTCAGAGGCCGACCTACGAGCAGTACTTC. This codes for CASSQRPTYEQYF.

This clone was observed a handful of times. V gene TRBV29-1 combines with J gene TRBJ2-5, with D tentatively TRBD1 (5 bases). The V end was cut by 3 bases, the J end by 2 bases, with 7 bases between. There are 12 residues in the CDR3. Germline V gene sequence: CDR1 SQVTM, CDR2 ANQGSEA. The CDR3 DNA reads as TGCAGCGTTGACGCAGGGCAAGAGACCCAGTACTTC. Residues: CSVDAGQETQYF. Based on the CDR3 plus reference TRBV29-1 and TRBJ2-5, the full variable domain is SAVISQKPSRDICQRGTSLTIQCQVDSQVTMMFWYRQQPGQSLTLIATANQGSEATYESGFVIDKFPISRPNLTFSTLTVSNMSPEDSSIYLCSVDAGQETQYFGPGTRLLVL.

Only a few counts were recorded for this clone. As DNA, the CDR3 is TGTGCCAGCAGCTCAGATCAAGATTCGGCCACGCAGTATTTT. Protein product: CASSSDQDSATQYF. V is TRBV6-6 and J is TRBJ2-3; D unclear. V was shortened by 6 bases and J by 9 bases, with 19 bases between the two germline ends. This CDR3 has 14 residues. Germline V gene sequence: CDR1 MNHNY, CDR2 SVGAGI (reference sequence).

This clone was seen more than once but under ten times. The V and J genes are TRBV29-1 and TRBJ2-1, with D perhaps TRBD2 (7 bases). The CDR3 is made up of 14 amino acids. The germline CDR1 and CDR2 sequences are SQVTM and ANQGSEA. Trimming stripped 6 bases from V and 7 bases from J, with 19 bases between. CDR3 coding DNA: TGCAGCGTGGTCCGGGAGGTAGGGGGGAATGAGCAGTTCTTC. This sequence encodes CSVVREVGGNEQFF.

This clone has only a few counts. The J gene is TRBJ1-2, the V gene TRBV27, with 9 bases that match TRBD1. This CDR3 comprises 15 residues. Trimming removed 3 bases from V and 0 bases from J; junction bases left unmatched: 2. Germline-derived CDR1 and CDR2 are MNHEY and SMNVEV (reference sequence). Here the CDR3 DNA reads TGTGCCAGCAGTTTCAGACAGGGGGCTAACTATGGCTACACCTTC. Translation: CASSFRQGANYGYTF.

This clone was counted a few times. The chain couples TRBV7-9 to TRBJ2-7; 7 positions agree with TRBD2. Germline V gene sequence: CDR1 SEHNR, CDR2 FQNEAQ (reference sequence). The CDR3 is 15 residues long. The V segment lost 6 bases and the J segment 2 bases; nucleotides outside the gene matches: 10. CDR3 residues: CASSYLASGPYEQYF. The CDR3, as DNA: TGTGCCAGCAGTTATTTGGCTAGCGGACCCTACGAGCAGTACTTC.

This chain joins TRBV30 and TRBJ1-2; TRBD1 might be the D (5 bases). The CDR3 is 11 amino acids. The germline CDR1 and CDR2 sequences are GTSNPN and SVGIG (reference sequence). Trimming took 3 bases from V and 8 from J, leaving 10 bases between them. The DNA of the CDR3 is TGTGCCTGGAGCCGGGGGGAAGGCTACACCTTC. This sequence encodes CAWSRGEGYTF.

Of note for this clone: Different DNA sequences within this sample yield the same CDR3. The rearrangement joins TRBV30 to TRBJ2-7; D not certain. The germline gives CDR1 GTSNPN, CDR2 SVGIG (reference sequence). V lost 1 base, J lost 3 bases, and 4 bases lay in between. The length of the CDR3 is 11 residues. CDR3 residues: CAWSDFYEQYF. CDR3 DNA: TGTGCCTGGAGTGACTTCTACGAGCAGTACTTC.

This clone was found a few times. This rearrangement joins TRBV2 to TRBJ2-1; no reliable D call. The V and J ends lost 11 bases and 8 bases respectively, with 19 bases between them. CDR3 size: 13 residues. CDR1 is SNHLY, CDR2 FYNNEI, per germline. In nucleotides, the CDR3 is TGTGCCGTCCACTCCCCCAGCTCTGATGAGCAGTTCTTC. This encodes CAVHSPSSDEQFF. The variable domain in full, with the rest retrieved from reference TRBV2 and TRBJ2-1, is EPEVTQTPSHQVTQMGQEVILRCVPISNHLYFYWYRQILGQKVEFLVSFYNNEISEKSEIFDDQFSVERPDGSNFTLKIRSTKLEDSAMYFCAVHSPSSDEQFFGPGTRLTVL.